The next 15 T cell receptor beta chains were all read from a single sample in a study of blood T cell repertoires in COVID-19 (dated by TCRdb to 2018 to 2021). Library preparation was by the immunoSEQ multiplex PCR assay. What TCRdb holds here is the immuneACCESS table cut down to in-frame rearrangements. Part of the clones is not present; checked against another copy, under half of the missing clones reflect an unresolved V gene, and the others are unexplained. For this sample the table gives 220,000 or so clones, of which 85% to 90% were detected only once. The ten biggest clones cover approximately 15% of the sample. Sequencing was performed on PBMCs or T cells enriched from blood (not recorded which). The origin of the receptors is a woman in her 50s with acute COVID-19.

The genes are TRBV30 and TRBJ2-7; 8 bases are a match to TRBD1. V lost 0 bases and J lost 8; bases outside the gene matches: 3. Germline CDR1 is GTSNPN and CDR2 is SVGIG (reference sequence). This CDR3 spans 12 amino acids. CDR3 sequence reads: CAWSVQGDKQYF. In DNA, the CDR3 is TGTGCCTGGAGTGTACAGGGGGATAAGCAGTACTTC.

V and J are TRBV5-4 and TRBJ2-1, with TRBD2 identical over 13 bases. V was clipped by 0 bases and J by 6 bases; unmatched bases: 6. CDR3 length equals 17 residues. Germline values: CDR1 SGHNT, CDR2 YYREEE (reference sequence). The CDR3 region has the DNA TGTGCCAGCAGCTTGGGGGGGACTAGCGGGACATTCAATGAGCAGTTCTTC. Its translation: CASSLGGTSGTFNEQFF.

The rearrangement joins TRBV28 to TRBJ2-3; D is undetermined. V was shortened by 3 bases and J by 5 bases, with 3 bases between the two germline ends. CDR1 MDHEN and CDR2 SYDVKM come from the germline V gene. The CDR3 runs 11 residues. The DNA for the CDR3 is TGTGCCAGCAGTTTCGGAGATACGCAGTATTTT. This gives the protein CASSFGDTQYF.

The chain carries TRBV18 and TRBJ2-2, with 11 bases identical to TRBD2. In germline, CDR1 is KGHSH, CDR2 LQKENI. CDR3 length equals 15 residues. Trimming took 8 bases from V and 7 from J; bases not matched to a gene: 9. The CDR3 reads CASPPLAGVVGELFF. The CDR3 nucleotides read TGTGCCAGCCCTCCACTAGCGGGAGTGGTCGGGGAGCTGTTTTTT.

J is TRBJ1-4 and V is TRBV15; weak D call: TRBD1 (5 bases). Germline V gene data show CDR1 as LNHNV and CDR2 as YYDKDF (reference sequence). The germline V and J ends were trimmed by 6 bases and 5 bases, with 16 bases remaining between them. There are 15 residues in the CDR3. The chain's CDR3 is CATRVGGGKNEKLFF. In DNA, the CDR3 is TGTGCCACCAGAGTCGGGGGAGGGAAGAATGAAAAACTGTTTTTT.

This chain uses TRBV15 with TRBJ2-7; a weak D match, TRBD2 (7 bases). V was pared by 1 base and J by 4 bases, with 14 bases between. Germline V gene data show CDR1 as LNHNV and CDR2 as YYDKDF (reference sequence). This CDR3 contains 15 residues. The CDR3 here is CATSRVRGGGYEQYF. The CDR3 DNA reads TGTGCCACCAGCAGAGTGCGGGGAGGGGGATACGAGCAGTACTTC.

V and J are TRBV21-1 and TRBJ2-1; the table's D call of TRBD1 was not tested on the DNA. TRBV21-1 is a known pseudogene. The CDR3 totals 17 residues. CDR3 in amino acids: CASNLPSGWSSYNEQFF. CDR3 sequence (DNA): TGTGCCAGCAACTTACCATCAGGGTGGAGCTCCTACAATGAGCAGTTCTTC.

The chain carries TRBV28 and TRBJ1-1; the D gene is possibly TRBD1 (6 bases). Trimming left V 2 bases short and J 10 bases short, with 14 bases between. Germline lookup yields CDR1 MDHEN and CDR2 SYDVKM. This CDR3 is built from 13 residues. The CDR3 region is CASSLANRVGAFF. CDR3 DNA sequence: TGTGCCAGCAGTTTAGCGAACAGGGTTGGAGCTTTCTTT.

This clone has more than one count but fewer than ten. J is TRBJ1-5 and V is TRBV28; TRBD1 aligns across 9 bases. Germline lookup yields CDR1 MDHEN and CDR2 SYDVKM. There are 15 residues in the CDR3. The junction had 4 bases not matched to a gene; V was cut back by 6 bases and J by 1 base. This CDR3 is CASSLQGASNQPQHF. In DNA form, the CDR3 reads TGTGCCAGCAGCCTACAGGGGGCGAGCAATCAGCCCCAGCATTTT.

The gene calls are TRBV27 and TRBJ1-3; D unresolved. Germline V gene data show CDR1 as MNHEY and CDR2 as SMNVEV (reference sequence). The CDR3 runs 14 residues. V gave up 3 bases and J gave up 0 bases, with 6 bases separating them. Here the CDR3 reads CASSFRSSGNTIYF. The DNA for the CDR3 is TGTGCCAGCAGTTTCAGGTCCTCTGGAAACACCATATATTTT.

This sequence joins TRBV3-1 (or the pseudogene TRBV3-2) and TRBJ1-4, with 7 bases matching TRBD1. The germline V gene has CDR1 LGHDT and CDR2 YNNKEL (reference sequence). The CDR3 loop spans 14 amino acids. The ends lost 4 bases at V and 7 bases at J; junction bases unmatched: 6. The CDR3 DNA reads TGTGCCAGCAGCCTGACTCCAGGGGGTGAAAAACTGTTTTTT. As protein: CASSLTPGGEKLFF.

The chain uses TRBV6-6 and TRBJ1-3; a weak D match, TRBD1 (5 bases). V gave up 5 bases and J gave up 0 bases, with 17 bases separating them. Germline V gene sequence: CDR1 MNHNY, CDR2 SVGAGI (reference sequence). This CDR3 is 17 amino acids long. The CDR3 is CASSPALGVNSGNTIYF. The CDR3 nucleotides are TGTGCCAGCAGTCCCGCTCTAGGGGTCAACTCTGGAAACACCATATATTTT.

The rearrangement uses TRBV5-6 and TRBJ2-3; 7 positions match TRBD1. The CDR3 has 14 amino acids. Germline trimming cut 3 bases from V and 1 base from J; bases unmatched to any gene: 2. The germline V gene has CDR1 SGHDT and CDR2 YYEEEE. The CDR3 nucleotides are TGTGCCAGCAGCTATGGACAGGGCACAGATACGCAGTATTTT. This gives the protein CASSYGQGTDTQYF.

The chain links TRBV4-2 to TRBJ2-1; D is ambiguous. Trimming cost V 0 bases and J 8 bases, with 5 bases left between them. The CDR3 consists of 12 residues. Per germline, CDR1 LGHNA and CDR2 YNFKEQ. CDR3 DNA: TGTGCCAGCAGCCAAGATGACTATGAGCAGTTCTTC. It is translated as CASSQDDYEQFF.

The chain carries TRBV27 and TRBJ1-1; a weak D match, TRBD1 (6 bases). This CDR3 region has 14 residues. Looked up from germline, CDR1 is MNHEY and CDR2 is SMNVEV (reference sequence). Trimming left V 2 bases short and J 1 base short, with 8 bases between. The CDR3 here is CASSLQGSNTEAFF. The CDR3 region has the DNA TGTGCCAGCAGTTTACAGGGGTCGAACACTGAAGCTTTCTTT.